The 14 T cell receptor beta chains below all came from one sample that was sequenced in a study of cytomegalovirus exposure and HLA in healthy donors. With 60 Vbeta and 13 Jbeta primers, the PCR was carried out. This table comes from immunoSEQ multiplex PCR, and its TCRdb copy is limited to in-frame clones, with some not included. This sample has approximately 190,000 clones, with around 75% found just once. What was sequenced was PBMCs. These receptors came from a man aged 40-55 years in good health and CMV-seropositive.

The chain is built from TRBV2 and TRBJ2-1, with 7 bases fitting TRBD2. V shed 6 bases, J shed 0 bases, and the junction held 2 bases outside the gene matches. The CDR3 runs 14 residues. Germline CDR1 reads SNHLY; CDR2 reads FYNNEI. CDR3 sequence: CASRLASSYNEQFF. The CDR3 DNA sequence: TGTGCCAGCAGACTAGCGAGCTCCTACAATGAGCAGTTCTTC.

The CDR3 loop reads CASSLIRVDYGYTF. Here the CDR3 DNA reads TGTGCCAGCAGCTTGATCAGGGTAGACTATGGCTACACCTTC. The J gene is TRBJ1-2, the V gene TRBV5-6, with TRBD1 as a possible D gene (5 bases). The CDR3 runs 14 residues. From germline, CDR1 is SGHDT and CDR2 YYEEEE. Trimming shortened V by 1 base and J by 3 bases, and 10 bases separated the two germline ends.

The chain uses TRBV9 and TRBJ2-7; 7 bases align to TRBD1. V trimming: 3 bases; J trimming: 4 bases; junction bases outside the gene matches: 1. The CDR3 totals 12 residues. CDR1 SGDLS and CDR2 YYNGEE come from the germline V gene. CDR3 region: CASSGQGYEQYF. In DNA form, the CDR3 reads TGTGCCAGCAGCGGACAGGGATACGAGCAGTACTTC.

V and J are TRBV10-1 and TRBJ1-5; 8 bases line up with TRBD1. V lost 6 bases, J lost 5 bases, and 6 bases stayed unmatched. The CDR3 is 14 amino acids. Per the germline V gene, CDR1 is WNHNN and CDR2 is SYGVQD (reference sequence). CDR3 amino acids: CASRPQGADQPQHF. CDR3 DNA: TGCGCCAGCAGACCCCAGGGGGCGGATCAGCCCCAGCATTTT.

V is TRBV15 and J is TRBJ2-2; 11 bases line up with TRBD2. The trim removed 0 bases at V and 4 bases at J, leaving 13 bases unmatched. The germline CDR1 and CDR2 sequences are LNHNV and YYDKDF (reference sequence). The CDR3 runs 20 residues. The DNA for the CDR3 is TGTGCCACCAGCAGAGATAGGCTAGCGGGGGGCCCCATCGGCACCGGGGAGCTGTTTTTT. Residues: CATSRDRLAGGPIGTGELFF.

V usage is TRBV30 and J usage is TRBJ1-1, with D perhaps TRBD1 (5 bases). Germline CDR1 and CDR2: GTSNPN and SVGIG (reference sequence). Trimming stripped 0 bases from V and 4 bases from J, with 9 bases between. This CDR3 has 13 amino acids. CDR3 sequence: CAWSVVGGTEAFF. As DNA, the CDR3 is TGTGCCTGGAGTGTAGTGGGGGGCACTGAAGCTTTCTTT.

This rearrangement joins TRBV6-6 to TRBJ2-3; unclear D gene. The CDR3 length is 13 residues. Germline loops: CDR1 MNHNY, CDR2 SVGAGI (reference sequence). The ends were cut back, 8 bases at V and 5 bases at J, with 14 bases in the middle. The CDR3 bases are TGTGCCAGCGGGCTATACAAGGAAGATACGCAGTATTTT. Protein sequence: CASGLYKEDTQYF.

V is TRBV25-1 and J is TRBJ2-1; TRBD2 matches at 12 bases. This CDR3 contains 14 residues. The J segment lost 10 bases and the V segment lost 4 bases, leaving 5 bases of the junction unmatched. Germline CDR1 and CDR2: MGHDK and SYGVNS. CDR3 sequence: CASSALLAGGEQFF. As DNA, the CDR3 is TGTGCCAGCAGTGCTCTACTAGCGGGGGGAGAGCAGTTCTTC.

The chain is built from TRBV5-4 and TRBJ2-2, with D maybe TRBD1 (6 bases). V lost 3 bases and J lost 6, with 12 bases in between. The V gene's germline CDR1 is SGHNT and CDR2 YYREEE (reference sequence). The CDR3 spans 14 residues. CDR3 in amino acids: CASSSNRDPGELFF. The CDR3 DNA is TGTGCCAGCAGCTCGAACAGGGATCCCGGGGAGCTGTTTTTT.

In DNA form, the CDR3 reads TGTGCCATCAGTGACCGGGTGAGCTCCTATAATTCACCCCTCCACTTT. Translating gives CAISDRVSSYNSPLHF. V usage is TRBV10-3 and J usage is TRBJ1-6, with D unclear. The V end lost 3 bases, the J end lost 0 bases, and 9 bases lay between the germline ends. The CDR3 has 16 residues. Germline V lookup: CDR1 ENHRY, CDR2 SYGVKD.

This chain joins TRBV2 and TRBJ1-2; 10 nucleotides align to TRBD1. CDR3 length: 13 amino acids. Germline-derived CDR1 and CDR2 are SNHLY and FYNNEI. J was trimmed by 8 bases and V by 5 bases; bases with no gene match: 5. In DNA form, the CDR3 reads TGTGCCAGCAGTCCCGGGACAGGGGCCGGCTACACCTTC. Protein: CASSPGTGAGYTF.

This clone was counted at least ten times. The same CDR3 is also encoded by other DNA sequences in this sample. This chain connects TRBV5-1 to TRBJ1-1; a weak D match, TRBD1 (5 bases). The CDR3 runs to 14 residues. Trimming took 1 base from V and 1 from J, leaving 8 bases between them. Germline loops: CDR1 SGHRS, CDR2 YFSETQ. The CDR3 DNA reads TGCGCCAGCAGCTTGCAGGGTCCGAACACTGAAGCTTTCTTT. Protein sequence: CASSLQGPNTEAFF.

This clone has a handful of counts. The chain carries TRBV6-1 and TRBJ2-7; 7 positions agree with TRBD2. This CDR3 region has 13 residues. The J segment lost 2 bases and the V segment lost 5 bases, leaving 3 bases of the junction unmatched. Germline assignment: CDR1 MNHNS and CDR2 SASEGT. This CDR3 reads CASSTAGTYEQYF. The CDR3 coding sequence is TGTGCCAGCAGTACAGCGGGGACCTACGAGCAGTACTTC.

CDR3 region: CASRWDFSTDTQYF. The CDR3 DNA sequence: TGCGCCAGCCGCTGGGACTTCAGCACAGATACGCAGTATTTT. The chain carries TRBV5-1 and TRBJ2-3, with a tentative D call TRBD2 (6 bases). There are 14 residues in the CDR3. CDR1 and CDR2 from the germline V gene are SGHRS and YFSETQ. V was clipped by 7 bases and J by 0 bases, with 12 bases between them.